Listed below are T cell receptor beta chains from one sample, sequenced in a study of cytomegalovirus exposure and HLA in healthy donors. TCRdb's copy holds only in-frame clones and misses some; the assay was immunoSEQ multiplex PCR. The repertoire has some 120,000 clones, about a sixth of them found once; the top ten carry 2.5% to 3%. The sample was PBMCs. These receptors were obtained from a female donor in good health and CMV-seropositive. The CDR3 runs from the conserved cysteine through the conserved F or W. Each record gives: D gene, V gene, J gene, clone size, CDR3 protein, CDR3 DNA. A D gene is named only where the DNA matches it firmly. The size field is filled for only some rows; it gives once, few, many or a size class.

D: TRBD1
V: TRBV30
J: TRBJ2-7
size: -
CDR3: CAWRADRDRIYEQYF
DNA: TGTGCCTGGAGGGCGGACCGGGACAGGATTTACGAGCAGTACTTC

D: TRBD1
V: TRBV4-1
J: TRBJ2-7
size: -
CDR3: CASSRGGQGLSYEQYF
DNA: TGCGCCAGCAGCCGAGGCGGACAGGGCCTCTCCTACGAGCAGTACTTC

D: TRBD2
V: TRBV29-1
J: TRBJ2-1
size: few
CDR3: CSVVGLAFSNEQFF
DNA: TGCAGCGTTGTGGGACTAGCGTTTAGCAATGAGCAGTTCTTC

D: -
V: TRBV6-5
J: TRBJ2-7
size: few
CDR3: CASSRTLTSYEQYF
DNA: TGTGCCAGCAGCCGGACTCTCACCTCCTACGAGCAGTACTTC

D: -
V: TRBV5-1
J: TRBJ2-7
size: few
CDR3: CASSFRQGGEQYF
DNA: TGCGCCAGCAGCTTCCGGCAGGGCGGCGAGCAGTACTTC

D: -
V: TRBV29-1
J: TRBJ2-1
size: few
CDR3: CSSSKGDEQFF
DNA: TGCAGCTCTTCGAAGGGGGATGAGCAGTTCTTC

D: -
V: TRBV4-3
J: TRBJ1-2
size: -
CDR3: CASSQVRRAFGYTF
DNA: TGCGCCAGCAGCCAAGTACGCAGGGCGTTTGGCTACACCTTC

D: TRBD1
V: TRBV2
J: TRBJ1-2
size: -
CDR3: CASSETGQGPRDTF
DNA: TGTGCCAGCAGTGAAACAGGACAGGGGCCTCGTGACACCTTC

D: -
V: TRBV11-2
J: TRBJ1-6
size: once
CDR3: CASSLVAGQSALHF
DNA: TGTGCCAGCAGCTTAGTTGCGGGCCAGAGTGCCCTCCACTTT

D: TRBD1
V: TRBV5-1
J: TRBJ1-1
size: few
CDR3: CASSFTHRGNTEAFF
DNA: TGCGCCAGCAGCTTTACTCACAGGGGGAACACTGAAGCTTTCTTT

D: -
V: TRBV7-3
J: TRBJ2-1
size: -
CDR3: CASNYGGEADEQFF
DNA: TGTGCCAGCAACTATGGAGGAGAGGCTGATGAGCAGTTCTTC

D: -
V: TRBV29-1
J: TRBJ2-7
size: -
CDR3: CSGQTGTSYEQYF
DNA: TGCAGCGGTCAAACAGGGACCTCCTACGAGCAGTACTTC

D: TRBD2
V: TRBV5-1
J: TRBJ2-5
size: -
CDR3: CASSLGTSGVEGTQYF
DNA: TGCGCCAGCAGCCTAGGGACTAGCGGGGTGGAAGGGACCCAGTACTTC

D: -
V: TRBV7-2
J: TRBJ2-7
size: -
CDR3: CASSLKPRGVYEQYF
DNA: TGTGCCAGCAGCTTAAAGCCCAGGGGAGTCTACGAGCAGTACTTC

D: -
V: TRBV28
J: TRBJ2-7
size: few
CDR3: CASREARRAYEQYF
DNA: TGTGCCAGCAGGGAAGCCCGCAGGGCCTACGAGCAGTACTTC

D: -
V: TRBV19
J: TRBJ2-7
size: -
CDR3: CASSMAPRGDYEQYF
DNA: TGTGCCAGTAGTATGGCCCCCCGCGGGGACTACGAGCAGTACTTC

D: TRBD2
V: TRBV7-2
J: TRBJ2-7
size: -
CDR3: CASSLVGGYEQYF
DNA: TGTGCCAGCAGCTTAGTCGGGGGGTACGAGCAGTACTTC

D: TRBD1
V: TRBV30
J: TRBJ1-1
size: -
CDR3: CAWSDGQGAATEAFF
DNA: TGTGCCTGGAGTGATGGACAGGGGGCGGCCACTGAAGCTTTCTTT

D: TRBD1
V: TRBV18
J: TRBJ2-7
size: once
CDR3: CASSLAGTGLYEQYF
DNA: TGTGCCAGCTCACTCGCCGGGACAGGCCTCTACGAGCAGTACTTC

D: TRBD1
V: TRBV10-1
J: TRBJ2-5
size: few
CDR3: CASSDTGGAETQYF
DNA: TGCGCCAGCAGTGACACAGGGGGCGCGGAGACCCAGTACTTC

D: TRBD1
V: TRBV19
J: TRBJ1-4
size: few
CDR3: CASVFGQGGGKLFF
DNA: TGTGCCAGTGTTTTCGGACAGGGAGGCGGAAAACTGTTTTTT